Included here is one T cell receptor beta chain sequence, with context. In terms of age and location, participants ranged from roughly 18 to 95 years and lived in under 30 US areas. Cohorts were determined from participant-reported clinical history. Original data processing: Scientists estimated how many nucleated cells there were by amplifying reference gene primers. Sequencing used immunoSEQ multiplex PCR; TCRdb keeps in-frame clones, though not all of them. V and J calls plus clone size are reproduced from that table; the DNA served to infer D and trimming. The sample lists over 110,000 clones; 84% were seen once. The data belong to a study of blood T cell repertoires in COVID-19. The germline V and J ends were trimmed by 4 bases and 1 base, with 17 bases remaining between them. Germline V gene data show CDR1 as LGHNA and CDR2 as YNFKEQ. This CDR3 contains 16 residues.

This chain connects TRBV4-2 to TRBJ2-7; no clear D gene. This sequence was found in a man aged 35-49 years with acute COVID-19. Sequencing was performed on PBMCs or T cells enriched from blood (not recorded which). The CDR3 loop is CASSRIPGGDSYEQYF. The CDR3 nucleotides are TGTGCCAGCAGCCGAATCCCTGGCGGCGATTCCTACGAGCAGTACTTC.